Below, 18 T cell receptor beta chains from the same sample are listed, as sequenced in a study of T cell repertoires in cytomegalovirus infection. TCRdb processed the reads anew with MiXCR; each CDR3 protein has one entry. The sample yields about 310,000 distinct CDR3 sequences, roughly 16% seen once. Source material: PBMCs. The receptors come from a human donor in good health (CMV status not recorded). Some clones in this sample may be carry-over from other donors' samples.

This sequence joins TRBV29-1 and TRBJ1-2; TRBD1 might be the D (6 bases). Trimming left V 7 bases short and J 3 bases short, with 12 bases between. Germline-derived CDR1 and CDR2 are SQVTM and ANQGSEA. This CDR3 is 12 amino acids long. The CDR3 DNA follows: TGCAGCGCTTCACAGGGTGACTATGGCTACACCTTC. Amino acid sequence: CSASQGDYGYTF.

This clonotype was counted ten times or more. The chain recombines TRBV20-1 with TRBJ1-5, with a tentative D call TRBD1 (6 bases). In germline, CDR1 is DFQATT, CDR2 SNEGSKA (reference sequence). Between the trimmed V and J ends, which lost 1 base and 1 base, there was a span of 11 bases. This CDR3 is built from 15 residues. CDR3 in DNA: TGCAGTGCTAGAGGGTACAGGGAGAGCAATCAGCCCCAGCATTTT. It codes for CSARGYRESNQPQHF.

The gene calls are TRBV20-1 and TRBJ2-5; D is unresolved. This CDR3 is 16 amino acids long. The germline V gene has CDR1 DFQATT and CDR2 SNEGSKA (reference sequence). The V end was cut by 0 bases, the J end by 0 bases, with 14 bases between. The CDR3 is CSARDTGIGYQETQYF. The CDR3, as DNA: TGCAGTGCTAGAGATACGGGTATAGGGTACCAAGAGACCCAGTACTTC.

The chain employs TRBV28 and TRBJ2-7, with D perhaps matching TRBD1 (6 bases). Germline loops: CDR1 MDHEN, CDR2 SYDVKM. V lost 6 bases and J 3 bases, leaving 18 bases between the germline ends. The CDR3 is made up of 15 amino acids. The CDR3 loop reads CASSHSIAGVYEQYF. DNA for the CDR3: TGTGCCAGCAGCCACAGCATTGCAGGGGTCTACGAGCAGTACTTC. The full variable domain, completed using reference TRBV28 and TRBJ2-7, is DVKVTQSSRYLVKRTGEKVFLECVQDMDHENMFWYRQDPGLGLRLIYFSYDVKMKEKGDIPEGYSVSREKKERFSLILESASTNQTSMYLCASSHSIAGVYEQYFGPGTRLTVT.

This clonotype was observed a handful of times. This sequence joins TRBV6-6 and TRBJ2-7, with D perhaps TRBD1 (5 bases). The CDR3 is 14 residues long. V was clipped by 5 bases and J by 4 bases, with 15 bases between them. In germline, CDR1 is MNHNY, CDR2 SVGAGI (reference sequence). The CDR3 loop reads CASSVRQIQYEQYF. In DNA, the CDR3 is TGTGCCAGCAGTGTGAGACAGATTCAATACGAGCAGTACTTC.

The chain combines TRBV19 with TRBJ1-4, with 9 positions matching TRBD1. CDR3 length: 16 amino acids. V dropped 4 bases and J dropped 5; count of bases not matched to a gene: 8. Germline values: CDR1 LNHDA, CDR2 SQIVND (reference sequence). CDR3 bases: TGTGCCAGTAGTACCACACAGGGGGCAGCGAATGAAAAACTGTTTTTT. This encodes CASSTTQGAANEKLFF.

The chain couples TRBV6-6 to TRBJ2-7; 7 nucleotides match TRBD2. This CDR3 comprises 14 residues. The germline V gene has CDR1 MNHNY and CDR2 SVGAGI (reference sequence). Trimming removed 7 bases from V and 3 bases from J; junction bases left unmatched: 9. The CDR3 nucleotides read TGTGCCAGCACCTCCGGGGGGTCGGGCTACGAGCAGTACTTC. Protein sequence: CASTSGGSGYEQYF.

The chain couples TRBV19 to TRBJ1-6; D remains unclear. V lost 5 bases to trimming and J lost 5 bases, with 10 bases between them. Germline V gene lookup returns CDR1 LNHDA and CDR2 SQIVND (reference sequence). The CDR3 totals 14 residues. The CDR3 spells CASSEYSHNSPLHF. The CDR3 DNA sequence: TGTGCCAGTAGTGAATACAGCCATAATTCACCCCTCCACTTT.

The chain is built from TRBV28 and TRBJ2-2; no firm D call. CDR1 and CDR2 (germline): MDHEN, SYDVKM. V lost 3 bases, J lost 2 bases, and 10 bases lay in between. This CDR3 spans 15 amino acids. The CDR3 region is CASSLALANTGELFF. DNA of the CDR3: TGTGCCAGCAGTTTGGCTTTAGCCAACACCGGGGAGCTGTTTTTT.

The gene calls are TRBV11-3 and TRBJ2-7, with TRBD1 as a possible D gene (6 bases). Germline V gives CDR1 SGHNT, CDR2 YENEEA. The CDR3 is 13 residues long. Trimming took 1 base from V and 5 from J, leaving 9 bases between them. This chain's CDR3 is CASSLGYRDEQYF. CDR3 nucleotides: TGTGCCAGCAGCTTAGGTTACAGGGACGAGCAGTACTTC.

This chain joins TRBV19 and TRBJ1-1; D is perhaps TRBD1 (5 bases). The CDR3 contains 15 residues. Germline V gene data show CDR1 as LNHDA and CDR2 as SQIVND (reference sequence). V was clipped by 8 bases and J by 4 bases, with 20 bases between them. CDR3 residues: CASSGREGRGTEAFF. The CDR3 nucleotides read TGTGCCAGTTCTGGCAGGGAGGGCCGGGGCACTGAAGCTTTCTTT.

There are a few counts of this clonotype. This chain connects TRBV24-1 to TRBJ2-6, with unresolved D. V was cut by 4 bases and J by 2 bases, with 5 bases left in between. The germline V gene has CDR1 KGHDR and CDR2 SFDVKD. The CDR3 is made up of 14 amino acids. The CDR3 here is CATSEGTGANVLTF. The CDR3 DNA sequence: TGTGCCACCAGTGAAGGAACTGGGGCCAACGTCCTGACTTTC.

This clonotype has a count of ten or more. This rearrangement joins TRBV2 to TRBJ2-7; D not resolved. Germline CDR1 is SNHLY and CDR2 is FYNNEI. CDR3 length: 12 residues. V was trimmed by 4 bases and J by 4 bases, leaving 8 bases between them. The chain's CDR3 is CASSVQLYEQYF. As DNA, the CDR3 is TGTGCCAGCAGTGTGCAACTGTACGAGCAGTACTTC.

This clonotype showed up many times. The rearrangement uses TRBV7-6 and TRBJ2-5, with 9 bases lining up with TRBD2. The CDR3 runs to 17 residues. J lost 2 bases, V lost 3 bases, and 10 bases had no gene match. Germline assignment: CDR1 SGHVS and CDR2 FNYEAQ. The CDR3 loop reads CASSLNSGGYRQETQYF. CDR3 sequence (DNA): TGTGCCAGCAGCTTGAACAGCGGGGGGTACCGTCAAGAGACCCAGTACTTC.

This rearrangement joins TRBV2 to TRBJ2-1, with TRBD1 matching over 9 bases. The ends lost 4 bases at V and 8 bases at J; junction bases unmatched: 9. The CDR3 totals 15 residues. The germline V gene encodes CDR1 SNHLY and CDR2 FYNNEI. The CDR3 nucleotides are TGTGCCAGCAGTGCGCCGGGACAGGGTTTCTATGAGCAGTTCTTC. Its protein product is CASSAPGQGFYEQFF.

This clonotype has ten or more counts. The rearrangement links TRBV7-3 to TRBJ2-6, with D unclear. The CDR3 has 15 amino acids. V was cut by 5 bases and J by 0 bases, with 8 bases left in between. CDR1 is SGHTA and CDR2 is FQGTGA in the germline V gene. The CDR3 DNA is TGTGCCAGCAGCCCACAGCTCTCTGGGGCCAACGTCCTGACTTTC. Translating it yields CASSPQLSGANVLTF.

J is TRBJ2-2 and V is TRBV4-1; TRBD2 aligns across 9 bases. The CDR3 runs to 17 residues. Trimming removed 3 bases from V and 5 bases from J; junction bases left unmatched: 10. Germline-derived CDR1 and CDR2 are MGHRA and YSYEKL. In DNA, the CDR3 is TGCGCCAGCAGCCACGGAAGAGGGGGACTAGCAACCGGGGAGCTGTTTTTT. The encoded protein is CASSHGRGGLATGELFF.

This clonotype was recorded at least ten times. V gene TRBV7-2 combines with J gene TRBJ2-1; D ambiguous. The germline V and J ends were trimmed by 3 bases and 5 bases, with 11 bases remaining between them. CDR1 and CDR2 (germline): SGHTA, FQGNSA. The CDR3 has 14 amino acids. The CDR3 protein is CASSLSVPDNEQFF. CDR3 sequence (DNA): TGTGCCAGCAGCTTGAGCGTGCCCGACAATGAGCAGTTCTTC.